Presented here are 15 T cell receptor beta chains from one specimen sequenced in a study of beta chain features in type 1 diabetes. The whole isolated RNA underwent reverse transcription, so sequencing captured expressed TCRB transcripts. Clones were sequenced by immunoSEQ multiplex PCR, and TCRdb holds only the in-frame ones, with some missing. The sample gives 600,000 to 650,000 clones, around 15% of which show up once; approximately 0.093% is in the top ten. The sequenced material came from naive CD4+ T cells from blood. These receptors all come from a man aged 18 to 30 in good health.

The chain employs TRBV7-3 and TRBJ2-1; unclear D gene. The CDR3 is 14 amino acids. Germline V gene sequence: CDR1 SGHTA, CDR2 FQGTGA. Trimming cost V 5 bases and J 0 bases, with 8 bases left between them. The CDR3 region is CASSPMSSYNEQFF. CDR3 sequence (DNA): TGTGCCAGCAGCCCGATGAGCTCCTACAATGAGCAGTTCTTC.

This clone was counted a single time. The V call is TRBV29-1, the J call TRBJ2-7; 7 nucleotides line up with TRBD1. This CDR3 has 13 residues. Germline V gives CDR1 SQVTM, CDR2 ANQGSEA. J lost 0 bases, V lost 4 bases, and 3 bases had no gene match. CDR3 DNA: TGCAGCGTTGCTAACAGGGGCTCCTACGAGCAGTACTTC. Protein: CSVANRGSYEQYF.

The chain links TRBV4-1 to TRBJ2-2, with D perhaps being TRBD1 or TRBD2 (6 bases each). CDR3 length: 16 amino acids. The germline V and J ends were trimmed by 1 base and 1 base, with 10 bases remaining between them. Germline V gene sequence: CDR1 MGHRA, CDR2 YSYEKL. The CDR3 DNA follows: TGCGCCAGCAGCCAAGCGGGGGCTCGGAACACCGGGGAGCTGTTTTTT. Protein sequence: CASSQAGARNTGELFF.

J is TRBJ2-6 and V is TRBV10-3; the match to TRBD1 covers 9 bases. Trimming cost V 8 bases and J 2 bases; bases outside gene matches: 4. Per the germline V gene, CDR1 is ENHRY and CDR2 is SYGVKD. The CDR3 extends over 15 amino acids. CDR3 coding DNA: TGTGCCATCGGACAGGGGATGGCTGGGGCCAACGTCCTGACTTTC. Translating gives CAIGQGMAGANVLTF.

The genes are TRBV7-3 and TRBJ1-1, with 7 bases identical to TRBD1. The CDR3 extends over 14 amino acids. V was pared by 4 bases and J by 1 base, with 3 bases of the junction left unmatched. In germline, CDR1 is SGHTA, CDR2 FQGTGA. The CDR3 DNA is TGTGCCAGCAGCTCCAGGGGGAAGAACACTGAAGCTTTCTTT. Protein product: CASSSRGKNTEAFF.

This clone has just a few counts. The chain joins TRBV4-3 to TRBJ1-6, with D unresolved. V lost 4 bases and J 9 bases, leaving 7 bases between the germline ends. Looked up from germline, CDR1 is LGHNA and CDR2 is YSLEER. CDR3 length: 12 residues. The CDR3 DNA follows: TGCGCCAGCAGCCTGGATTTTTCACCCCTCCACTTT. Its translation is CASSLDFSPLHF.

V usage is TRBV18 and J usage is TRBJ1-1, with D possibly TRBD1 on 6 matching bases. The V end lost 5 bases, the J end lost 0 bases, and 7 bases lay between the germline ends. The germline V gene has CDR1 KGHSH and CDR2 LQKENI. The CDR3 consists of 13 residues. The CDR3 DNA reads TGTGCCAGCTCAGGGACACTGAACACTGAAGCTTTCTTT. It encodes CASSGTLNTEAFF.

There are a few counts of this clone. The chain uses TRBV4-2 and TRBJ2-3; the D gene is possibly TRBD1 (5 bases). Deletions cut 0 bases from V and 3 bases from J, with 13 bases between. The CDR3 has 16 residues. Germline V gene sequence: CDR1 LGHNA, CDR2 YNFKEQ. Written as DNA, the CDR3 is TGTGCCAGCAGCCAAGATCGGTCAGGGAAGACAGATACGCAGTATTTT. This translates into CASSQDRSGKTDTQYF.

This clone has only one observation. The chain couples TRBV6-5 to TRBJ1-4; D not resolved. Germline V gene sequence: CDR1 MNHEY, CDR2 SVGAGI. CDR3 length equals 11 residues. V lost 6 bases and J 7 bases, leaving 6 bases between the germline ends. Written as DNA, the CDR3 is TGTGCCAGCAGGAACTTTGAAAAACTGTTTTTT. Encoded protein: CASRNFEKLFF.

This clone was observed a handful of times. The CDR3 DNA reads TGTGCCAGCAGCCAAGATAGCGGACAGCACTATGGCTACACCTTC. It is translated as CASSQDSGQHYGYTF. V gene TRBV4-2 combines with J gene TRBJ1-2; tentative D call: TRBD1 (6 bases). This CDR3 region has 15 residues. V dropped 0 bases and J dropped 3 bases, with 11 bases sitting between them. The germline CDR1 and CDR2 sequences are LGHNA and YNFKEQ.

This clone was seen more than once but under ten times. The same CDR3 can be traced to other DNA sequences in this sample. This chain links TRBV4-3 with TRBJ1-5; possibly TRBD1 for D (6 bases). The CDR3 length is 13 residues. Trimming pared 0 bases from V and 7 bases from J, leaving 7 bases between. Germline CDR1 LGHNA, CDR2 YSLEER. The CDR3 sequence is CASSQEGGQPQHF. CDR3 nucleotides: TGCGCCAGCAGCCAAGAAGGGGGACAGCCCCAGCATTTT.

This clone was seen more than once but under ten times. Other DNA sequences within the sample encode an identical CDR3. This rearrangement joins TRBV7-9 to TRBJ1-5, with D possibly being TRBD1 (6 bases). The germline gives CDR1 SEHNR, CDR2 FQNEAQ (reference sequence). With 5 bases removed from V and 3 bases from J, the gap between germline ends came to 11 bases. CDR3 length: 14 residues. The CDR3 protein is CASSLDRSNQPQHF. The CDR3, as DNA: TGTGCCAGCAGCCTCGACAGGTCCAATCAGCCCCAGCATTTT.

This clone was counted only a few times. Other nucleotide sequences from this sample produce the same CDR3. The genes are TRBV6-5 and TRBJ2-3; 7 nucleotides line up with TRBD2. Germline-derived CDR1 and CDR2 are MNHEY and SVGAGI. V dropped 2 bases and J dropped 3; count of bases not matched to a gene: 5. This CDR3 region has 15 residues. The CDR3 loop reads CASSYRGSSTDTQYF. CDR3 coding DNA: TGTGCCAGCAGTTACCGCGGGAGTTCTACAGATACGCAGTATTTT.

The V and J genes are TRBV7-3 and TRBJ2-1; 7 nucleotides agree with TRBD2. Germline CDR1 and CDR2: SGHTA and FQGTGA. Germline trimming cut 1 base from V and 4 bases from J; bases unmatched to any gene: 4. This CDR3 contains 15 residues. CDR3 bases: TGTGCCAGCAGCTTAATGCTAGCGGAGTACAATGAGCAGTTCTTC. Its protein is CASSLMLAEYNEQFF. Using reference TRBV7-3 and TRBJ2-1 for the parts outside the CDR3, the full variable domain is GAGVSQTPSNKVTEKGKYVELRCDPISGHTALYWYRQSLGQGPEFLIYFQGTGAADDSGLPNDRFFAVRPEGSVSTLKIQRTERGDSAVYLCASSLMLAEYNEQFFGPGTRLTVL.

This chain joins TRBV19 and TRBJ1-2; no clear D gene. Germline V gene data show CDR1 as LNHDA and CDR2 as SQIVND (reference sequence). This CDR3 has 13 amino acids. The ends were cut back, 6 bases at V and 2 bases at J, with 10 bases in the middle. Here the CDR3 reads CASRGHLNYGYTF. In nucleotides, the CDR3 is TGTGCCAGTAGGGGCCACCTGAACTATGGCTACACCTTC.